Below are 32 T cell receptor beta chains sequenced from a single sample in a study of T-cell reconstitution after alpha-beta-depleted transplantation in children. The TCRbeta library was prepared with unique molecular identifiers. TCRdb re-analysed the PCR reads in MiXCR, keeping a single row per CDR3 protein. The repertoire holds about 980,000 distinct CDR3 sequences, with about 31% as singletons. Here the sequenced sample was PBMCs, mostly from graft donor cells, taken 360 days after TCRalphabeta/CD19-depleted stem cell transplant. The receptor set was obtained from a boy under three years old who had a stem cell transplant for SCID, so the T cells may come from the graft donor.

The CDR3 spells CSVEDTGGRTHGYTF. In DNA form, the CDR3 reads TGCAGCGTTGAAGATACGGGGGGGCGAACGCATGGCTACACCTTC. The rearrangement joins TRBV29-1 to TRBJ1-2; a possible D gene is TRBD1 (6 bases). CDR3 length equals 15 residues. The germline gives CDR1 SQVTM, CDR2 ANQGSEA. The V gene lost 0 bases and the J gene lost 6 bases, with 17 bases spanning the gap.

The rearrangement links TRBV11-2 to TRBJ2-1; 9 bases match TRBD2. The V gene's germline CDR1 is SGHAT and CDR2 FQNNGV. The junction had 20 bases not matched to a gene; V was cut back by 4 bases and J by 1 base. There are 21 residues in the CDR3. The CDR3 sequence: CASSSTPYPLGLAVSYNEQFF. CDR3 bases: TGTGCCAGCAGCTCGACCCCCTACCCCCTGGGACTAGCTGTTTCCTACAATGAGCAGTTCTTC.

V is TRBV5-1 and J is TRBJ1-1; D not resolved. This CDR3 contains 14 residues. The V end lost 4 bases, the J end lost 3 bases, and 13 bases lay between the germline ends. Germline V lookup: CDR1 SGHRS, CDR2 YFSETQ. This CDR3 is CASSHGNGYTEAFF. DNA of the CDR3: TGCGCCAGCAGCCACGGGAACGGCTACACTGAAGCTTTCTTT.

The chain links TRBV5-1 to TRBJ1-2; weak D call: TRBD1 (6 bases). Germline-derived CDR1 and CDR2 are SGHRS and YFSETQ. CDR3 length equals 15 residues. V dropped 4 bases and J dropped 6 bases, with 19 bases sitting between them. CDR3 sequence: CASSLNTGLEDGYTF. The CDR3 DNA is TGCGCCAGCAGCCTCAACACAGGGTTGGAAGATGGCTACACCTTC.

The chain uses TRBV5-1 and TRBJ2-7, with D possibly being TRBD1 (5 bases). CDR1 is SGHRS, CDR2 YFSETQ, per germline. The CDR3 loop spans 13 amino acids. Trimming pared 2 bases from V and 2 bases from J, leaving 8 bases between. The CDR3 region is CASSFGAAYEQYF. CDR3 coding DNA: TGCGCCAGCAGCTTTGGGGCCGCCTACGAGCAGTACTTC.

The V call is TRBV20-1, the J call TRBJ1-1; D is undetermined. This CDR3 has 12 amino acids. Germline assignment: CDR1 DFQATT and CDR2 SNEGSKA (reference sequence). The V end was cut by 6 bases, the J end by 1 base, with 9 bases between. The CDR3, as DNA: TGCAGTGCCATGCGATGGAACACTGAAGCTTTCTTT. Translated: CSAMRWNTEAFF.

The CDR3 DNA sequence: TGCGCCAGCAGCTTGGACGGGTGGGGCACTGAAGCTTTCTTT. It specifies CASSLDGWGTEAFF. The chain employs TRBV5-1 and TRBJ1-1; no reliable D call. CDR3 length equals 14 residues. Germline V gives CDR1 SGHRS, CDR2 YFSETQ. Trimming left V 0 bases short and J 4 bases short, with 10 bases between.

This clonotype was recorded a few times. The genes are TRBV24-1 and TRBJ2-1; 8 nucleotides align to TRBD2. Germline CDR1 reads KGHDR; CDR2 reads SFDVKD. V trimming: 4 bases; J trimming: 5 bases; junction bases outside the gene matches: 12. The CDR3 totals 17 residues. The CDR3 is CATSDPSGGGKNNEQFF. The CDR3, as DNA: TGTGCCACCAGTGACCCCAGTGGCGGGGGGAAAAACAATGAGCAGTTCTTC.

This clonotype came up a few times. The rearrangement uses TRBV6-5 and TRBJ1-6; 8 nucleotides line up with TRBD1. Germline trimming cut 2 bases from V and 9 bases from J; bases unmatched to any gene: 9. The CDR3 contains 16 residues. The germline CDR1 and CDR2 sequences are MNHEY and SVGAGI. DNA of the CDR3: TGTGCCAGCAGTTACGACTACAGGACAGGGCGTTCACCCCTCCACTTT. This codes for CASSYDYRTGRSPLHF.

CDR3 in DNA: TGTGCCAGCAGTTTAGCCGGGACAGGGGCCATTATGAACACTGAAGCTTTCTTT. Translating gives CASSLAGTGAIMNTEAFF. The chain links TRBV12-3 or TRBV12-4 to TRBJ1-1, with TRBD1 matching 10 bases. The CDR3 covers 18 residues. Trimming removed 0 bases from V and 0 bases from J; junction bases left unmatched: 7.

This sequence joins TRBV12-3 or TRBV12-4 and TRBJ1-1; the D is unclear. CDR3 size: 11 residues. V lost 6 bases and J 7 bases, leaving 9 bases between the germline ends. The CDR3 DNA reads TGTGCCAGCAGGACGGGGTTTGAAGCTTTCTTT. Translation gives CASRTGFEAFF.

In DNA form, the CDR3 reads TGTGCCAGCAGCCCGGGGGCAGTGAGCGTTAGTTTGCAAGAGACCCAGTACTTC. The encoded protein is CASSPGAVSVSLQETQYF. This chain joins TRBV11-2 and TRBJ2-5; possibly TRBD1 or TRBD2 for D (6 bases each). This CDR3 comprises 18 residues. The V end was cut by 5 bases, the J end by 2 bases, with 24 bases between. The V gene's germline CDR1 is SGHAT and CDR2 FQNNGV.

The rearrangement uses TRBV15 and TRBJ2-7; 12 bases align to TRBD1. The germline V gene has CDR1 LNHNV and CDR2 YYDKDF (reference sequence). V was clipped by 1 base and J by 6 bases; unmatched bases: 4. The CDR3 runs to 15 residues. CDR3 in amino acids: CATSRVGTGGGEQYF. The CDR3 nucleotides are TGTGCCACCAGCAGAGTGGGGACAGGGGGCGGCGAGCAGTACTTC.

In its sample, this clonotype was seen a few times. The rearrangement uses TRBV10-3 and TRBJ2-1; 7 bases align to TRBD1. There are 14 residues in the CDR3. CDR1 is ENHRY and CDR2 is SYGVKD in the germline V gene. Unmatched junction bases numbered 8, after V lost 10 bases and J lost 2 bases. The CDR3 region is CATKTGIPYNEQFF. In DNA form, the CDR3 reads TGTGCCACGAAGACAGGGATTCCCTACAATGAGCAGTTCTTC.

This clonotype was seen ten or more times. DNA of the CDR3: TGCGCCAGCCGAAACGGCGCCCTACCCAATGAGCAGTTCTTC. This sequence encodes CASRNGALPNEQFF. The rearrangement links TRBV5-1 to TRBJ2-1; the D is unclear. CDR3 length: 14 residues. The V gene lost 7 bases and the J gene lost 6 bases, with 17 bases spanning the gap. Germline assignment: CDR1 SGHRS and CDR2 YFSETQ.

The rearrangement links TRBV20-1 to TRBJ2-3, with 7 positions matching TRBD2. Germline CDR1 and CDR2: DFQATT and SNEGSKA (reference sequence). The CDR3 totals 17 residues. The V gene end was trimmed by 4 bases and the J gene end by 2 bases; junction bases not matched to a gene: 15. CDR3 sequence: CSANARRRGDYTDTQYF. The CDR3 coding sequence is TGCAGTGCTAACGCCCGGAGACGGGGGGACTACACAGATACGCAGTATTTT.

The chain links TRBV3-1 to TRBJ2-5, with TRBD2 matching over 8 bases. Germline V gene lookup returns CDR1 LGHDT and CDR2 YNNKEL (reference sequence). CDR3 length equals 16 residues. V trimming: 3 bases; J trimming: 2 bases; junction bases outside the gene matches: 8. The CDR3 coding sequence is TGTGCCAGCAGCCATGCCGGGAGGGGGTGGCAAGAGACCCAGTACTTC. Its translation is CASSHAGRGWQETQYF.

This clonotype has more than one count but fewer than ten. J is TRBJ2-3 and V is TRBV6-5, with TRBD1 as a possible D gene (5 bases). The germline V gene encodes CDR1 MNHEY and CDR2 SVGAGI. CDR3 length: 13 amino acids. Trimming cost V 4 bases and J 4 bases, with 9 bases left between them. Here the CDR3 reads CASSFQQADTQYF. CDR3 coding DNA: TGTGCCAGCAGTTTCCAACAGGCAGATACGCAGTATTTT.

The chain recombines TRBV12-3 or TRBV12-4 with TRBJ2-1, with TRBD2 matching over 7 bases. Germline trimming cut 5 bases from V and 2 bases from J; bases unmatched to any gene: 9. This CDR3 comprises 16 residues. The CDR3 DNA reads as TGTGCCAGCAGTCCTGAGCGGGGTCCTCCCTACAATGAGCAGTTCTTC. Translated: CASSPERGPPYNEQFF.

The rearrangement joins TRBV5-1 to TRBJ2-3; no clear D gene. The CDR3 spans 17 residues. Trimming removed 0 bases from V and 4 bases from J, with 18 bases in between. CDR1 and CDR2 (germline): SGHRS, YFSETQ. CDR3 protein: CASSLVGSRRAADTQYF. In nucleotides, the CDR3 is TGCGCCAGCAGCTTGGTTGGTAGCCGTAGGGCGGCAGATACGCAGTATTTT.

This clonotype was counted between two and nine times. The rearrangement links TRBV4-3 to TRBJ2-5, with 9 bases that match TRBD1. With V trimmed by 1 base and J by 4 bases, 7 bases remained unmatched. This CDR3 has 16 residues. Looked up from germline, CDR1 is LGHNA and CDR2 is YSLEER. The CDR3 here is CASSQVGQGLSETQYF. DNA of the CDR3: TGCGCCAGCAGCCAAGTGGGACAGGGACTATCAGAGACCCAGTACTTC.

This clonotype has only a few counts. The chain has TRBV6-5 and TRBJ1-5; no reliable D call. The germline CDR1 and CDR2 sequences are MNHEY and SVGAGI. V was pared by 3 bases and J by 7 bases, with 16 bases between. This CDR3 spans 15 amino acids. The CDR3 nucleotides are TGTGCCAGCAGTTATCGTTCGGCGGGAAACCAGCCCCAGCATTTT. Translated: CASSYRSAGNQPQHF.

The genes are TRBV6-1 and TRBJ1-1; a possible D gene is TRBD1 (6 bases). The CDR3 has 15 amino acids. Germline CDR1 MNHNS, CDR2 SASEGT. Trimming shortened V by 4 bases and J by 1 base, and 13 bases separated the two germline ends. CDR3 coding DNA: TGTGCCAGCAGTGGAAAACAGGGCTGGAACACTGAAGCTTTCTTT. Amino acids: CASSGKQGWNTEAFF.

This clonotype has a handful of counts. The chain links TRBV7-9 to TRBJ1-3; possibly TRBD1 for D (6 bases). The CDR3 runs to 14 residues. Germline V gene sequence: CDR1 SEHNR, CDR2 FQNEAQ (reference sequence). V lost 7 bases, J lost 7 bases, and 17 bases lay in between. The CDR3 DNA reads as TGTGCCAGCACTCCGGGGGGGGCCCCGAACACCATATATTTT. It yields the protein CASTPGGAPNTIYF.

This clonotype occurred a few times. At one of its ends the junction is not consistent with the germline gene, which may arise from a read error. The gene calls are TRBV7-8 and TRBJ1-4; 7 bases are a match to TRBD1. The CDR3 contains 16 residues. The germline gives CDR1 SGHVS, CDR2 FQNEAQ. This CDR3 reads CASSLERARGNVKLFF. CDR3 nucleotide sequence: TGTGCCAGCAGCTTAGAAAGGGCCAGGGGGAATGTAAAACTGTTTTTT.

The V gene is TRBV5-5, the J gene TRBJ1-1; unclear D gene. Germline CDR1 and CDR2: SGHKS and YYEKEE (reference sequence). Trimming cost V 4 bases and J 0 bases, with 22 bases left between them. This CDR3 comprises 18 residues. The CDR3 DNA follows: TGTGCCAGCAGCCCGTCCGCCTACGGAGTCTATATGAACACTGAAGCTTTCTTT. Translating gives CASSPSAYGVYMNTEAFF.

The genes are TRBV20-1 and TRBJ1-4; TRBD1 might be the D (5 bases). CDR3 length: 14 amino acids. Germline V gene lookup returns CDR1 DFQATT and CDR2 SNEGSKA (reference sequence). Trimming shortened V by 5 bases and J by 4 bases, and 14 bases separated the two germline ends. The CDR3 spells CSAASGGVNEKLFF. The CDR3 DNA follows: TGCAGTGCTGCGTCGGGGGGGGTTAATGAAAAACTGTTTTTT.

This chain uses TRBV20-1 with TRBJ1-5; TRBD1 agrees at 11 bases. This CDR3 comprises 19 residues. Germline lookup yields CDR1 DFQATT and CDR2 SNEGSKA (reference sequence). V gave up 1 base and J gave up 2 bases; unmatched junction bases: 13. The CDR3 nucleotides read TGCAGTGCTAGAGGGACCGGGACAGGGGGACGAGGGGGCAATCAGCCCCAGCATTTT. Translation: CSARGTGTGGRGGNQPQHF.

This chain connects TRBV12-3 or TRBV12-4 to TRBJ2-1; the D is unclear. This CDR3 has 10 residues. V was clipped by 3 bases and J by 9 bases, with 3 bases between them. CDR3 coding DNA: TGTGCCAGCAGTTTTAGTGAGCAGTTCTTC. It is translated as CASSFSEQFF.

The chain carries TRBV7-9 and TRBJ1-5, with D possibly being TRBD1 (6 bases). The V end was cut by 4 bases, the J end by 4 bases, with 14 bases between. Germline V gene lookup returns CDR1 SEHNR and CDR2 FQNEAQ (reference sequence). CDR3 length: 15 amino acids. Written as DNA, the CDR3 is TGTGCCAGCAGCTCGCAGGGGCTGGGGAATCAGCCCCAGCATTTT. Encoded protein: CASSSQGLGNQPQHF.

This clonotype was recorded a few times. The chain links TRBV5-1 to TRBJ1-5; 10 bases are a match to TRBD1. With 4 bases clipped from V and 7 bases from J, the junction kept 11 bases outside the gene matches. Germline V lookup: CDR1 SGHRS, CDR2 YFSETQ. CDR3 length: 16 amino acids. The CDR3 spells CASSLTGGEGDQPQHF. As DNA, the CDR3 is TGCGCCAGCAGCCTGACAGGGGGCGAAGGAGACCAGCCCCAGCATTTT.

This clonotype was recorded a few times. V usage is TRBV4-3 and J usage is TRBJ2-5; D gene unclear. CDR3 length equals 15 residues. The V end was cut by 0 bases, the J end by 5 bases, with 13 bases between. CDR1 and CDR2 from the germline V gene are LGHNA and YSLEER. The chain's CDR3 is CASSQEGRAYETQYF. CDR3 DNA sequence: TGCGCCAGCAGCCAAGAGGGAAGGGCATACGAGACCCAGTACTTC.